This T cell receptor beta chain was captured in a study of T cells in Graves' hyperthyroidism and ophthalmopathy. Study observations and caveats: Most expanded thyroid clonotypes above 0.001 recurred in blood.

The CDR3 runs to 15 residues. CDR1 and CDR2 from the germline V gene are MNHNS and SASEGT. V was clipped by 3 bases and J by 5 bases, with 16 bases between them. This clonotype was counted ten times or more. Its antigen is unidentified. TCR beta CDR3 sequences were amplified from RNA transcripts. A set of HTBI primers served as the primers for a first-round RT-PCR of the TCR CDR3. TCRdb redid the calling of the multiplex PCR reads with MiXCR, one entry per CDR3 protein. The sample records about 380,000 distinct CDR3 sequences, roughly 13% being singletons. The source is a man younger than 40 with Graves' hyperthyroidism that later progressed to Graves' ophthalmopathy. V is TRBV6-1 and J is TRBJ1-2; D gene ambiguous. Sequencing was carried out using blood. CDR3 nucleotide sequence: TGTGCCAGCAGTGATTGGGAGGGTGTATATTATGGCTACACCTTC. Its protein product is CASSDWEGVYYGYTF.